Detailed here is one TCR beta chain. What antigen it recognizes has not been identified. Per-nucleotide qualities are absent, and no much larger clonotype sits a single base away. The record originates from a study of shared clonotypes between healthy human individuals (dated by TCRdb to between 2020 and 2021). Broadly, across the study: A couple of women and a few men aged 18 to 49 years were included in the cohort. For each donor, CD4 naive and CD4 memory were each run on three plates, CD8 naive on two plates, and CD8 memory on one plate. Blood TCR repertoires of five healthy adults were deeply sequenced to estimate repertoire size and the extent of clonotype sharing between individuals. Libraries were prepared and TCR repertoires were sequenced by different laboratories using diverse techniques, in order to increase sequencing depth and limit assay-specific biases. Leukapheresis yielded between about 0.8 and 8.9 billion PBMCs per donor. General conclusions and limits of the study: Sharing across several donors was observed for approximately 4.6% of naive CD4, 3% to 4% of naive CD8, 2.3% of memory CD4, and over 0.3% of memory CD8 clonotypes. Rarefaction of sorted-subset datasets indicated incomplete sequencing despite the large sequencing depth. Sampling was restricted to blood, and TCR repertoires in tissue are likely to differ from TCR repertoires in blood. Because the study included only a small number of donors, the genetic and exposure-history diversity represented was limited. Naive subsets generally had larger estimated clonotype richness than memory subsets did. Pairwise subsampling indicated that sequencing depth was expected to affect the degree of clonotype sharing among donors. Clonotypes shared by all four sorted-subset donors showed higher generation probabilities than non-shared clonotypes.

Using the deep immunoSEQ assay, multiplex PCR amplified TCR CDR3 regions from genomic DNA. Genomic DNA extracted from each cell subset was distributed evenly over all wells of several immunoSEQ 96-well plates, and each plate served as one replicate. Each replicate PCR for sorted subsets received 150 to 250 ng genomic DNA, equal to roughly 30,000 T cell genomes. The purified libraries were quantified using a Qubit 3.0 fluorometer, sized with a Bioanalyzer 2100, and then quantified again using the KAPA Library Quantification kit. A separate single-read 150-cycle Illumina NextSeq 550 flow cell was used to sequence each immunoSEQ 96-well plate. The paper's data handling went like this. Because only junctional sequences without quality scores were contained in the immunoSEQ output, filtering matching that applied to full-length reads could not be performed. To assign V/J genes and CDR3, sequences were annotated using PyIR, a Python wrapper for IgBLAST v1.9, with IMGT germline references. Reads with weak V/J assignments (E-value above 1e-6), missing CDR3, stop codons, out-of-frame junctions, or ambiguous translated residues were removed. A V3J clonotype was defined by an identical inferred V gene, J gene, and CDR3 amino acid sequence. Percentage overlap between repertoires was calculated by dividing the number of shared unique clonotypes by the size of the smaller repertoire. Repertoire richness was assessed with RTK rarefaction, the Chao1 estimator, and Recon v2.1 estimates of unobserved clonotypes. For all TCRbeta clonotypes obtained by the gDNA method from several donors, generation probabilities were computed with OLGA. Sourced from immuneACCESS, this table was stored by TCRdb with only in-frame sequences that have V and J called. A share of the clones is absent; for the studies checked, an unresolved V gene accounts for under half, and the remainder has no known explanation. V and J calls and clone size are given by that table; D and trimming were obtained from the DNA. The sample yields about 1 million clones; about 70% were counted once. About 1.5% of the sample is in the top ten clones.

Healthy HIV-negative adults with no recently reported acute infections or vaccinations were included as donors. Only Caucasian adults living in Nashville, Tennessee, USA were represented among the donors. CD4+ T cells were enriched by magnetic negative selection, after which naive cells were positively selected on CD45RA and the negative fraction was taken as the memory subset. After blood collection by leukapheresis, PBMCs were isolated using Ficoll-Histopaque density gradient centrifugation and then cryopreserved in the vapor phase of liquid nitrogen. Analytical flow cytometry was used to check the purity and quantity of every magnetically sorted T cell population. Each sorted fraction had its genomic DNA isolated and then quantified by UV absorbance on a Nanodrop 2000c. Including the terminal cysteine and phenylalanine, the CDR3 comprises 14 residues. CDR3 DNA only is kept here, 42 bases in frame from base 1. The trim is 1 base for V and 3 bases for J, with a gap of 7 bases between the germline ends. Per the germline V gene (reference sequence), GTSNPN is the CDR1 and SVGIG is the CDR2.

The receptor comes from a young man in good health. The sequence joins TRBV30 to TRBJ1-6; too little of a D gene remains to name it. Sequenced input: memory CD4+ T cells sorted from blood. Interpreted using the paper, the cell subset or site label stands for: CD45RA-negative fraction. The CDR3 is CAWSAGDYNSPLHF. DNA sequence: TGTGCCTGGAGTGCGGGAGACTATAATTCACCCCTCCACTTT.